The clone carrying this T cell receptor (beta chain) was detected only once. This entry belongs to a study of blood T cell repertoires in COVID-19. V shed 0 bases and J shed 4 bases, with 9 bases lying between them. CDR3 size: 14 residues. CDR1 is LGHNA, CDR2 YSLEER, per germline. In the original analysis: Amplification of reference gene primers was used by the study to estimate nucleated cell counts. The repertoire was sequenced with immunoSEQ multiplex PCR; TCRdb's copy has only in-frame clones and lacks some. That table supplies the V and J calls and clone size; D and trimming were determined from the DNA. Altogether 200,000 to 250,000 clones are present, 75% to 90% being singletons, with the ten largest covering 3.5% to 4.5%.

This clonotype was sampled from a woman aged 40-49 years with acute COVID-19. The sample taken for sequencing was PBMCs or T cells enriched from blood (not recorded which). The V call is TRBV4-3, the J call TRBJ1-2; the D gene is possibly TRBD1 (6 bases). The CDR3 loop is CASSQERQAYGYTF. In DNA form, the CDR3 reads TGCGCCAGCAGCCAAGAAAGACAGGCCTATGGCTACACCTTC.